Included here is one T cell receptor (beta chain) sequence, with context. What antigen it recognizes has not been identified. It has no much larger one-base neighbor in the sample; base qualities were not kept. The record originates from a study of shared clonotypes between healthy human individuals (dated by TCRdb to about 2020). Study-level background: Two women and a few men aged 18 to 49 years were included in the cohort. To estimate repertoire size and how much clonotypes are shared between individuals, the study performed deep sequencing of blood TCR repertoires from a handful of healthy adults. Each donor's leukapheresis produced roughly between roughly 0.9 and 8.9 billion PBMCs. Per donor, three plates each were used for CD4 naive and CD4 memory, two for CD8 naive, and one for CD8 memory. To increase sequencing depth and limit assay-specific biases, TCR repertoire library preparation and sequencing were carried out by different laboratories using diverse techniques.

TCR CDR3 regions were amplified from genomic DNA by multiplex PCR using the deep immunoSEQ assay. For each cell subset, the extracted genomic DNA was distributed evenly across all wells of several immunoSEQ 96-well plates, and each plate served as one replicate. For sorted subsets, each replicate PCR was loaded with 200 ng genomic DNA, equivalent to about 30,000 T cell genomes. Purified libraries were measured with a Qubit 3.0 fluorometer, size-checked on a Bioanalyzer 2100, and measured again with the KAPA Library Quantification kit. Every immunoSEQ 96-well plate was sequenced on a separate single-read 150-cycle Illumina NextSeq 550 flow cell. As for the authors' bioinformatics: Because the immunoSEQ output held only junctional sequences and lacked quality scores, the filtering could not match the filtering applied to full-length reads. To assign V/J genes and CDR3, sequences were annotated against IMGT germline references using PyIR, a Python wrapper for IgBLAST v1.9. Any read was removed if the V/J assignment was weak (E-value above 1e-6), the CDR3 was missing, or the read contained stop codons, out-of-frame junctions, or ambiguous translated residues. V3J clonotypes were defined by identical inferred V gene, J gene, and CDR3 amino acid sequence. Percentage overlap between repertoires was computed as shared unique clonotypes divided by the size of the smaller repertoire. Richness of each repertoire was evaluated using RTK rarefaction, the Chao1 estimator, and Recon v2.1 estimates of unobserved clonotypes. OLGA was used to compute generation probabilities for all TCRbeta clonotypes that the gDNA method yielded from a handful of donors. Here the immuneACCESS table is served through TCRdb, limited to in-frame sequences with V and J called. Missing clones are a known gap in these copies; in checked studies unresolved V genes cover under half, and the rest lacks a known reason. For V, J and clone size, that table is used; D and trimming come from the DNA. The sample includes a few million clones, with around 93% observed a single time. Jointly, the top ten make up around 1.7% of the sample.

Reading from cysteine to phenylalanine, the CDR3 counts 16 amino acids. Of the read, only the CDR3 DNA is kept; its 48 bases are in frame from base 1. Trimmed from V: 3 bases; trimmed from J: 8 bases; junction bases lacking a gene match: 12. Via the germline V gene (reference sequence), CDR1 is LNHDA and CDR2 SQIVND. Broader findings and caveats from the paper: Sampling was limited to blood, and TCR repertoires in tissue likely differ from TCR repertoires in blood. Incomplete sequencing was indicated by rarefaction of sorted-subset datasets, despite the large sequencing depth. Naive subsets generally had larger estimated clonotype richness than memory subsets. Across a few donors, roughly 5.1% of naive CD4, over 3% of naive CD8, around 2.5% of memory CD4, and 0.4% of memory CD8 clonotypes were shared. Pairwise subsampling led to the expectation that sequencing depth would affect the degree of clonotype sharing among donors. Because the study included only a small number of donors, the genetic and exposure-history diversity represented was limited. Compared with non-shared clonotypes, clonotypes shared by all four sorted-subset donors had higher generation probabilities.

For the CD8 naive samples, CD45RO-negative cells were positively selected for CCR7, yielding a CD45RA+CCR7+ population from which TemRA cells were excluded. Donors were healthy HIV-negative adults with no recently reported acute infections or vaccinations. All donors were Caucasian adults living in Nashville, Tennessee, USA. Blood was obtained by leukapheresis, after which PBMCs were separated by Ficoll-Histopaque density gradient centrifugation and cryopreserved in liquid nitrogen vapor phase. Purity and quantity of every magnetically sorted T cell population were checked by analytical flow cytometry. Each sorted fraction had its genomic DNA isolated and then quantified by UV absorbance on a Nanodrop 2000c.

The source of this sequence is a man aged 18-30 years in good health. Some clones in this sample may be carry-over from other donors' samples. This chain is built from TRBV19 and TRBJ2-4, and 8 bases in between align with TRBD1. The sample taken for sequencing was naive CD8+ T cells from PBMCs. In light of the paper, this sample's cell subset or site label describes: CD45RA+CCR7+. The nucleotides read TGTGCCAGTAGTATGTCGAGACAGGGGCCCCGGGACATTCAGTACTTC. It codes for CASSMSRQGPRDIQYF.